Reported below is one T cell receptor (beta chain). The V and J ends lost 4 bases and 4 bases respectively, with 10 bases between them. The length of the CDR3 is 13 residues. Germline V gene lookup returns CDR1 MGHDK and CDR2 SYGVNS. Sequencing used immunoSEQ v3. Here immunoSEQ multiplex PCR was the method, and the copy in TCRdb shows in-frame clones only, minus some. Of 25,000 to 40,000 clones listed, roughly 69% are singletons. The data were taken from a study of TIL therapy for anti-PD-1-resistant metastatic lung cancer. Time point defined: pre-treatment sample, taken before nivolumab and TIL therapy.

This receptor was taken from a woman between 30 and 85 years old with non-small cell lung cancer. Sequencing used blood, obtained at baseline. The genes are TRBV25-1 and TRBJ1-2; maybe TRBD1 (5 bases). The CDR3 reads CASSVGGGYGYTF. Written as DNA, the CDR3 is TGTGCCAGCAGTGTGGGTGGGGGCTATGGCTACACCTTC.